This record covers a single TCR beta chain. Its matching antigen is unknown. Trimming cost V 4 bases and J 6 bases; bases outside gene matches: 6. Germline V lookup: CDR1 SEHNR, CDR2 FQNEAQ (reference sequence). The CDR3 runs to 15 residues. The time point: patch test 2, 6 weeks after DPC sensitization. Treatment defined: therapeutic diphenylcyclopropenone sensitization with weekly scalp DPC. TCRdb re-analysed the RACE reads in MiXCR, keeping a single row per CDR3 protein. The sample contains around 360,000 distinct CDR3 sequences, about 6% of which appear only once. The sample originates from a study of human T cells and chemical hapten exposure. Study at large: Patches with 0.01% DPC went on the upper back, and the tests were read at 6 days. Findings and caveats of the study: There was a positive correlation between PT1 expanded TCR counts and patch test score. Following DPC sensitization, TCRs present above 1 in 1000 frequency showed no change. The study found expanded TCRs formed significantly more large CDR3 similarity clusters than controls.

The receptor comes from a woman under 30 with alopecia areata. Some clones in this sample may be carry-over from other donors' samples. This sample comprised whole blood, obtained in connection with sensitization to the hapten diphenylcyclopropenone (DPC). The chain recombines TRBV7-9 with TRBJ1-4; 9 bases fit TRBD1. CDR3: CASSSGTGRDEKLFF. The CDR3 nucleotides are TGTGCCAGCAGCTCTGGGACAGGGCGGGATGAAAAACTGTTTTTT.